This entry lists 26 T cell receptor beta chains sequenced from one sample in a study of control samples from healthy donors and cancer patients. Using immunoSEQ multiplex PCR, the repertoire was profiled, and TCRdb retains in-frame clones only, with some absent. This table holds tens of thousands of clones, approximately 92% found once. Sequences were obtained from PBMCs. The origin of the receptors is a man aged 25-45 years with colorectal cancer.

The chain combines TRBV7-9 with TRBJ1-1, with TRBD1 as a possible D gene (6 bases). Per germline, CDR1 SEHNR and CDR2 FQNEAQ (reference sequence). The CDR3 has 18 residues. Trimming removed 5 bases from V and 0 bases from J, with 22 bases in between. The DNA of the CDR3 is TGTGCCAGCAGCCCAACCGGGGGACAAACCATCATGAACACTGAAGCTTTCTTT. It translates to CASSPTGGQTIMNTEAFF. The entire variable domain, with the rest obtained from reference TRBV7-9 and TRBJ1-1, is as follows: DTGVSQNPRHKITKRGQNVTFRCDPISEHNRLYWYRQTLGQGPEFLTYFQNEAQLEKSRLLSDRFSAERPKGSFSTLEIQRTEQGDSAMYLCASSPTGGQTIMNTEAFFGQGTRLTVV.

CDR3 in DNA: TGTGCCAGCAGCTTTTCTGGGGCTAATGAGCAGTTCTTC. Translating it yields CASSFSGANEQFF. The gene calls are TRBV7-9 and TRBJ2-1; possible D gene TRBD1, 5 bases. Per germline, CDR1 SEHNR and CDR2 FQNEAQ (reference sequence). The CDR3 contains 13 residues. Trimming took off 3 bases at V and 7 bases at J, with 10 bases between the two ends.

Written as DNA, the CDR3 is TGTGCCAGCAGCTTAGTAGCCCTCAGCACAGATACGCAGTATTTT. This translates into CASSLVALSTDTQYF. The V and J genes are TRBV7-2 and TRBJ2-3; D unresolved. The CDR3 covers 15 residues. Germline V gives CDR1 SGHTA, CDR2 FQGNSA. V lost 1 base and J lost 0, with 8 bases in between. Variable domain in full (rest from reference TRBV7-2 and TRBJ2-3): GAGVSQSPSNKVTEKGKDVELRCDPISGHTALYWYRQSLGQGLEFLIYFQGNSAPDKSGLPSDRFSAERTGGSVSTLTIQRTQQEDSAVYLCASSLVALSTDTQYFGPGTRLTVL.

The V call is TRBV7-9, the J call TRBJ1-4; D remains unclear. This CDR3 is built from 14 residues. The V and J ends lost 7 bases and 3 bases respectively, with 12 bases between them. The germline V gene has CDR1 SEHNR and CDR2 FQNEAQ (reference sequence). The CDR3 is CASTDSGANEKLFF. As DNA, the CDR3 is TGTGCCAGCACCGATTCCGGAGCTAATGAAAAACTGTTTTTT. Combining the CDR3 with reference TRBV7-9 and TRBJ1-4 gives the whole variable domain DTGVSQNPRHKITKRGQNVTFRCDPISEHNRLYWYRQTLGQGPEFLTYFQNEAQLEKSRLLSDRFSAERPKGSFSTLEIQRTEQGDSAMYLCASTDSGANEKLFFGSGTQLSVL.

The J gene is TRBJ1-5, the V gene TRBV6-6; 12 bases agree with TRBD1. The CDR3 covers 14 residues. The V and J ends lost 6 bases and 7 bases, in that order; junction bases with no gene match: 4. The germline V gene has CDR1 MNHNY and CDR2 SVGAGI (reference sequence). The CDR3: CASRGTGGGQPQHF. CDR3 nucleotide sequence: TGTGCCAGCAGAGGGACAGGGGGCGGACAGCCCCAGCATTTT.

A word on this clone: A read error is likely, as this CDR3 ends without the conserved phenylalanine or tryptophan. The chain links TRBV19 to TRBJ1-2, with 7 bases fitting TRBD1. CDR3 length equals 14 residues. The ends lost 6 bases at V and 4 bases at J; junction bases unmatched: 8. CDR1 LNHDA and CDR2 SQIVND come from the germline V gene (reference sequence). The CDR3 protein is CASRTGQLLYGYTL. The DNA for the CDR3 is TGTGCCAGTAGGACGGGACAGCTCCTCTATGGCTACACCCTC.

The chain recombines TRBV28 with TRBJ1-1, with D perhaps TRBD1 (6 bases). The CDR3 spans 16 residues. V lost 5 bases and J 1 base, leaving 17 bases between the germline ends. Germline V gene data show CDR1 as MDHEN and CDR2 as SYDVKM. This chain's CDR3 is CASSGSRGTRNTEAFF. In DNA form, the CDR3 reads TGTGCCAGCAGTGGCAGCCGGGGGACAAGGAACACTGAAGCTTTCTTT.

The CDR3 nucleotides are TGTGCCAGCAGCGTAACTGAAGGGGACACTGAAGCTTTCTTT. Protein: CASSVTEGDTEAFF. The rearrangement links TRBV9 to TRBJ1-1; D is possibly TRBD1 (5 bases). Trimming removed 1 base at V and 3 bases at J, with 10 bases between. This CDR3 is 14 amino acids long. Germline CDR1 is SGDLS and CDR2 is YYNGEE.

This clone has a single count. The chain combines TRBV19 with TRBJ2-6; D remains unclear. The CDR3 runs 14 residues. The germline V gene has CDR1 LNHDA and CDR2 SQIVND (reference sequence). Trimming shortened V by 5 bases and J by 0 bases, and 5 bases separated the two germline ends. The chain's CDR3 is CASSGDSGANVLTF. CDR3 bases: TGTGCCAGTAGTGGAGACTCTGGGGCCAACGTCCTGACTTTC.

The chain combines TRBV12-3 or TRBV12-4 with TRBJ2-1; possibly TRBD2 for D (5 bases). Deletions cut 7 bases from V and 6 bases from J, with 13 bases between. The CDR3 is 13 residues long. The CDR3: CASTSLRGNEQFF. DNA for the CDR3: TGTGCCAGCACCTCCCTTCGGGGCAATGAGCAGTTCTTC.

The chain is built from TRBV5-6 and TRBJ1-6; the D gene is possibly TRBD1 (6 bases). Trimming left V 7 bases short and J 0 bases short, with 14 bases between. The CDR3 runs to 16 residues. The germline V gene encodes CDR1 SGHDT and CDR2 YYEEEE. The CDR3, as DNA: TGTGCCAGCTCGGGGGACATTTTCTCCTATAATTCACCCCTCCACTTT. This codes for CASSGDIFSYNSPLHF.

V usage is TRBV20-1 and J usage is TRBJ2-3; D is unclear. The CDR3 has 11 amino acids. The ends were cut back, 7 bases at V and 8 bases at J, with 13 bases in the middle. CDR1 and CDR2 (germline): DFQATT, SNEGSKA (reference sequence). The CDR3 loop is CSGGEGGTQYF. CDR3 DNA: TGCAGTGGCGGTGAAGGTGGTACGCAGTATTTT.

This sequence joins TRBV25-1 and TRBJ2-4; D may be TRBD1 (5 bases). The V end was cut by 5 bases, the J end by 4 bases, with 12 bases between. The CDR3 contains 14 residues. In germline, CDR1 is MGHDK, CDR2 SYGVNS. The CDR3 loop is CASSTAGWKNIQYF. CDR3 DNA sequence: TGTGCCAGCAGTACGGCAGGGTGGAAAAACATTCAGTACTTC.

The chain carries TRBV5-6 and TRBJ2-5, with D unresolved. Trimming removed 0 bases from V and 1 base from J, with 1 base in between. Germline CDR1 reads SGHDT; CDR2 reads YYEEEE. CDR3 length: 12 amino acids. The CDR3 bases are TGTGCCAGCAGCTTGGTCCAAGAGACCCAGTACTTC. It translates to CASSLVQETQYF.

This chain joins TRBV29-1 and TRBJ1-2, with a weak D call TRBD1 (5 bases). Germline V gene lookup returns CDR1 SQVTM and CDR2 ANQGSEA. This CDR3 spans 12 amino acids. V was trimmed by 7 bases and J by 1 base, leaving 10 bases between them. CDR3 sequence: CSASGGNYGYTF. The CDR3 DNA follows: TGCAGCGCCTCTGGGGGTAACTATGGCTACACCTTC. The entire variable domain, with the rest obtained from reference TRBV29-1 and TRBJ1-2, is as follows: SAVISQKPSRDICQRGTSLTIQCQVDSQVTMMFWYRQQPGQSLTLIATANQGSEATYESGFVIDKFPISRPNLTFSTLTVSNMSPEDSSIYLCSASGGNYGYTFGSGTRLTVV.

This chain links TRBV2 with TRBJ1-4; perhaps TRBD1 as D (5 bases). Deletions cut 6 bases from V and 8 bases from J, with 16 bases between. This CDR3 contains 14 residues. Germline assignment: CDR1 SNHLY and CDR2 FYNNEI. The chain's CDR3 is CASRKGVEGEKLFF. DNA for the CDR3: TGTGCCAGCAGAAAAGGGGTGGAGGGAGAAAAACTGTTTTTT.

The chain carries TRBV19 and TRBJ2-3; 9 positions match TRBD2. Losses at the gene ends were 6 bases for V and 6 bases for J; bases not matched to a gene: 7. The CDR3 runs 14 residues. The V gene's germline CDR1 is LNHDA and CDR2 SQIVND (reference sequence). The CDR3 is CASSRGGAMDTQYF. Here the CDR3 DNA reads TGTGCCAGTAGCCGCGGGGGGGCCATGGATACGCAGTATTTT.

V usage is TRBV4-3 and J usage is TRBJ1-1; weak D call: TRBD1 (5 bases). Germline values: CDR1 LGHNA, CDR2 YSLEER. This CDR3 spans 16 amino acids. The V end was cut by 0 bases, the J end by 4 bases, with 15 bases between. The CDR3 coding sequence is TGCGCCAGCAGCCAAGATCCTTCCCCAAGGGGCACTGAAGCTTTCTTT. It translates to CASSQDPSPRGTEAFF.

The rearrangement links TRBV27 to TRBJ1-6, with 11 nucleotides matching TRBD1. V dropped 7 bases and J dropped 0; count of bases not matched to a gene: 8. From germline, CDR1 is MNHEY and CDR2 SMNVEV (reference sequence). This CDR3 comprises 18 residues. The CDR3 loop is CASTRGQGGLSYNSPLHF. CDR3 DNA: TGTGCCAGCACTCGGGGACAGGGGGGCCTCTCCTATAATTCACCCCTCCACTTT.

The chain employs TRBV6-5 and TRBJ1-2; no reliable D call. With 6 bases removed from V and 2 bases from J, the gap between germline ends came to 13 bases. Germline loops: CDR1 MNHEY, CDR2 SVGAGI. This CDR3 contains 14 residues. The CDR3 nucleotides are TGTGCCAGCAGCCTACTCGGCAGCAACTATGGCTACACCTTC. It specifies CASSLLGSNYGYTF.

This sequence joins TRBV4-3 and TRBJ2-3; D remains unclear. The V end was cut by 1 base, the J end by 6 bases, with 8 bases between. This CDR3 spans 13 amino acids. CDR1 and CDR2 (germline): LGHNA, YSLEER. Written as DNA, the CDR3 is TGCGCCAGCAGCCAAGTATTGTACGATACGCAGTATTTT. Translated: CASSQVLYDTQYF.

This clone showed up just once. The genes are TRBV2 and TRBJ2-2, with 8 positions matching TRBD2. The V and J ends lost 3 bases and 2 bases, in that order; junction bases with no gene match: 5. CDR3 length: 16 amino acids. Germline CDR1 is SNHLY and CDR2 is FYNNEI. CDR3 amino acids: CASSENGGGNTGELFF. As DNA, the CDR3 is TGTGCCAGCAGTGAGAACGGGGGGGGCAACACCGGGGAGCTGTTTTTT. The full variable domain, completed using reference TRBV2 and TRBJ2-2, is EPEVTQTPSHQVTQMGQEVILRCVPISNHLYFYWYRQILGQKVEFLVSFYNNEISEKSEIFDDQFSVERPDGSNFTLKIRSTKLEDSAMYFCASSENGGGNTGELFFGEGSRLTVL.

CDR3 DNA sequence: TGTGCCAGTAGGGAAAAAGGTGCAGGGATAGCCGGGGAGCTGTTTTTT. Its protein is CASREKGAGIAGELFF. The rearrangement joins TRBV19 to TRBJ2-2; D perhaps matches TRBD1 (5 bases). Trimming stripped 6 bases from V and 6 bases from J, with 20 bases between. Per germline, CDR1 LNHDA and CDR2 SQIVND (reference sequence). This CDR3 has 16 residues.

The J gene is TRBJ2-1, the V gene TRBV6-5, with D hard to call. The CDR3 consists of 13 residues. Trimming stripped 3 bases from V and 5 bases from J, with 8 bases between. Germline loops: CDR1 MNHEY, CDR2 SVGAGI. The CDR3 DNA reads TGTGCCAGCAGTTATGGTCTACACAATGAGCAGTTCTTC. Protein: CASSYGLHNEQFF.

CDR3 residues: CASSLVWTAPNQPQHF. CDR3 coding DNA: TGTGCCAGCAGCTTAGTATGGACAGCGCCCAATCAGCCCCAGCATTTT. This rearrangement joins TRBV7-6 to TRBJ1-5; possible D gene TRBD1, 6 bases. The CDR3 sequence is 16 residues long. Trimming pared 1 base from V and 3 bases from J, leaving 13 bases between. In germline, CDR1 is SGHVS, CDR2 FNYEAQ.

The chain links TRBV7-2 to TRBJ1-1; 7 bases map to TRBD1. Unmatched junction bases numbered 11, after V lost 2 bases and J lost 2 bases. The CDR3 has 17 amino acids. Germline V lookup: CDR1 SGHTA, CDR2 FQGNSA. The CDR3 coding sequence is TGTGCCAGCAGCTTAATGACAGGGTTCGTTGGTAACACTGAAGCTTTCTTT. Its translation is CASSLMTGFVGNTEAFF.